A selection of T cell receptor beta chains follows, all from one sample in a study of T cell responses to AZD1222 COVID-19 vaccine. This table comes from immunoSEQ multiplex PCR, and its TCRdb copy is limited to in-frame clones, with some not included. The repertoire consists of under 95,000 clones, with around nine tenths occurring once and the leading ten covering 6.9%. The sample in question was peripheral blood, obtained 28 days after the second AZD1222 dose. These receptors all stem from an adult who received the AZD1222 COVID-19 vaccine. CDR3s include the opening cysteine and the closing phenylalanine or tryptophan. The D gene is left open where the match is weak. Some rows have no size entry. The others give once, few or many, or a class for an expanded clone.

size: -; V: TRBV28; D: -; J: TRBJ1-5; DNA: TGTGCCACCCGGATCATATGGGGGACGGAAAGCAATCAGCCCCAGCATTTT; CDR3: CATRIIWGTESNQPQHF
size: -; V: TRBV7-9; D: -; J: TRBJ2-1; DNA: TGTGCCAGCAGCCGGCAACTAGTCTATGAGCAGTTCTTC; CDR3: CASSRQLVYEQFF
size: -; V: TRBV10-1; D: -; J: TRBJ1-1; DNA: TGCGCCAGCAGTGAGTCGGCGGGTACTGAAGCTTTCTTT; CDR3: CASSESAGTEAFF
size: -; V: TRBV18; D: -; J: TRBJ1-5; DNA: TGTGCCAGCTCAGCTACAGGGCGCAATCAGCCCCAGCATTTT; CDR3: CASSATGRNQPQHF
size: -; V: TRBV7-9; D: TRBD1; J: TRBJ1-3; DNA: TGTGCCAGCAGACAGCTTGGACAGGGACTCTCTGGAAACACCATATATTTT; CDR3: CASRQLGQGLSGNTIYF
size: -; V: TRBV25-1; D: -; J: TRBJ2-4; DNA: TGTGCCAGCAGTGACAAGTTAACCAAAAACATTCAGTACTTC; CDR3: CASSDKLTKNIQYF
size: -; V: TRBV14; D: TRBD2; J: TRBJ2-1; DNA: TGTGCCAGCAGTCTCAGCGGGAGGGGGGAGAATGAGCAGTTCTTC; CDR3: CASSLSGRGENEQFF
size: once; V: TRBV29-1; D: -; J: TRBJ1-2; DNA: TGCAGCGTTGGGTCAGACTATGGCTACACCTTC; CDR3: CSVGSDYGYTF
size: -; V: TRBV29-1; D: TRBD2; J: TRBJ2-1; DNA: TGCAGCGCCGGGACTAGCTATGGCAATGAGCAGTTCTTC; CDR3: CSAGTSYGNEQFF
size: -; V: TRBV5-1; D: -; J: TRBJ2-5; DNA: TGCGCCAGCAGCTTAAACCGAGGAGAGACCCAGTACTTC; CDR3: CASSLNRGETQYF